The 22 T cell receptor beta chains presented below share a single source sample, sequenced in a study of cytomegalovirus exposure and HLA in healthy donors. Primers for the PCR totalled 60 Vbeta and 13 Jbeta. Assay used: immunoSEQ multiplex PCR; TCRdb lists only in-frame clones, some missing. The sample holds some 150,000 clones, 75% seen once. The source material was PBMCs. The source of these receptors is a man aged 40-49 years in good health and CMV-seronegative.

For the CDR3, the DNA is TGTGCCAGCAGTTTTCTCGCAGGGGGCCTTAACTATGGCTACACCTTC. It yields the protein CASSFLAGGLNYGYTF. The chain recombines TRBV28 with TRBJ1-2; 8 bases agree with TRBD1. The CDR3 is 16 residues long. J gave up 1 base and V 3 bases, and 7 bases lay outside the gene matches. Germline CDR1 is MDHEN and CDR2 is SYDVKM.

The sample holds one count of this clone. The rearrangement links TRBV6-1 to TRBJ2-7; 9 positions agree with TRBD1. The V gene end was trimmed by 10 bases and the J gene end by 8 bases; junction bases not matched to a gene: 15. This CDR3 spans 14 amino acids. CDR1 and CDR2 from the germline V gene are MNHNS and SASEGT. CDR3 protein: CATPEDRGYLKQYF. CDR3 coding DNA: TGTGCCACCCCAGAGGACAGGGGATATCTCAAGCAGTACTTC.

This sequence joins TRBV2 and TRBJ2-7, with TRBD2 as a possible D gene (7 bases). Germline V gives CDR1 SNHLY, CDR2 FYNNEI. Trimming shortened V by 8 bases and J by 2 bases, and 19 bases separated the two germline ends. The CDR3 runs 15 residues. DNA for the CDR3: TGTGCCAGCGCCAAAGGGGAGGGGGGCACCTACGAGCAGTACTTC. Translated: CASAKGEGGTYEQYF.

The chain combines TRBV5-1 with TRBJ2-1, with TRBD1 matching over 9 bases. The ends lost 0 bases at V and 7 bases at J; junction bases unmatched: 5. This CDR3 spans 15 amino acids. CDR1 is SGHRS, CDR2 YFSETQ, per germline. CDR3 in amino acids: CASSLGTGGFNEQFF. CDR3 coding DNA: TGCGCCAGCAGCTTGGGTACAGGGGGCTTTAATGAGCAGTTCTTC.

This rearrangement joins TRBV6-5 to TRBJ2-1, with a tentative D call TRBD2 (6 bases). The germline gives CDR1 MNHEY, CDR2 SVGAGI. The CDR3 is 11 amino acids. V was clipped by 8 bases and J by 13 bases, with 15 bases between them. In nucleotides, the CDR3 is TGTGCCAGCCTTAAGGAGGGACGCCAGTTCTTC. This translates into CASLKEGRQFF.

This clone showed up just a few times. The identical CDR3 is also encoded by other nucleotide sequences in the sample. The CDR3 sequence: CASSRDSQNTEAFF. The CDR3 bases are TGCGCCAGCAGCCGGGACAGCCAGAACACTGAAGCTTTCTTT. The V call is TRBV5-1, the J call TRBJ1-1; 7 bases are a match to TRBD1. V shed 4 bases and J 1 base; nucleotides not matched to a gene: 4. Germline V gives CDR1 SGHRS, CDR2 YFSETQ. The CDR3 is made up of 14 amino acids.

CDR3 nucleotides: TGCAGTGCCCCGGGGGGCTATGGCTACACCTTC. This translates into CSAPGGYGYTF. This sequence joins TRBV20-1 and TRBJ1-2; perhaps TRBD1 as D (5 bases). Per germline, CDR1 DFQATT and CDR2 SNEGSKA (reference sequence). V shed 6 bases and J shed 4 bases, with 9 bases lying between them. This CDR3 comprises 11 residues.

V gene TRBV21-1 combines with J gene TRBJ2-3; the table assigns TRBD2, which was not confirmed against the DNA. TRBV21-1 is a listed pseudogene. The CDR3 length is 17 residues. The CDR3 spells CASSNAVCSGGADTQYF. As DNA, the CDR3 is TGTGCCAGCAGCAATGCGGTTTGTAGCGGGGGGGCAGATACGCAGTATTTT.

V and J are TRBV15 and TRBJ1-2; 10 bases line up with TRBD1. V dropped 5 bases and J dropped 7; count of bases not matched to a gene: 10. The CDR3 sequence is 15 residues long. Germline CDR1 LNHNV, CDR2 YYDKDF (reference sequence). The CDR3 loop reads CATSVGTGELGGYTF. The CDR3 nucleotides are TGTGCCACCAGCGTCGGGACAGGGGAATTGGGTGGCTACACCTTC.

With respect to this clone: Other DNA sequences in the sample encode the same CDR3. The genes are TRBV5-1 and TRBJ2-5; 7 bases match TRBD1. Germline loops: CDR1 SGHRS, CDR2 YFSETQ. The trim removed 0 bases at V and 3 bases at J, leaving 2 bases unmatched. The CDR3 sequence is 14 residues long. This chain's CDR3 is CASSLAGTEETQYF. CDR3 DNA sequence: TGCGCCAGCAGCTTGGCGGGGACAGAAGAGACCCAGTACTTC. Complete variable domain (other parts from reference TRBV5-1 and TRBJ2-5): KAGVTQTPRYLIKTRGQQVTLSCSPISGHRSVSWYQQTPGQGLQFLFEYFSETQRNKGNFPGRFSGRQFSNSRSEMNVSTLELGDSALYLCASSLAGTEETQYFGPGTRLLVL.

This sequence joins TRBV30 and TRBJ1-5; D gene unclear. Germline V lookup: CDR1 GTSNPN, CDR2 SVGIG (reference sequence). This CDR3 comprises 15 residues. V lost 5 bases to trimming and J lost 3 bases, with 17 bases between them. For the CDR3, the DNA is TGTGCCTGGGCGGGAGGGTCGGTAAACAATCAGCCCCAGCATTTT. Its protein is CAWAGGSVNNQPQHF.

The chain has TRBV18 and TRBJ2-7; D is possibly TRBD1 (7 bases). V was shortened by 5 bases and J by 0 bases, with 14 bases between the two germline ends. From germline, CDR1 is KGHSH and CDR2 LQKENI. This CDR3 is 15 amino acids long. CDR3 sequence reads: CASSGGGQSSYEQYF. The CDR3 DNA reads as TGTGCCAGCTCAGGAGGGGGACAGAGCTCCTACGAGCAGTACTTC.

The chain links TRBV10-2 to TRBJ2-5; 8 bases map to TRBD1. The J call may be incorrect, as the DNA end agrees better with TRBJ2-7. CDR1 WSHSY and CDR2 SAAADI come from the germline V gene. The CDR3 spans 13 residues. This CDR3 is CASRRGQAYEQYF. The CDR3 DNA reads TGCGCCAGCAGACGGGGACAGGCCTACGAGCAGTACTTC.

This chain links TRBV4-1 with TRBJ1-5; D is unresolved. Germline CDR1 MGHRA, CDR2 YSYEKL. Trimming removed 8 bases from V and 0 bases from J, with 14 bases in between. The length of the CDR3 is 15 residues. The CDR3 DNA follows: TGCGCCAGCTCCGATCGGTACTATAGCAATCAGCCCCAGCATTTT. Its translation is CASSDRYYSNQPQHF.

The chain joins TRBV11-2 to TRBJ1-2, with 7 bases lining up with TRBD1. Germline V gene data show CDR1 as SGHAT and CDR2 as FQNNGV. Trimming took 5 bases from V and 8 from J; bases not matched to a gene: 5. CDR3 length: 12 amino acids. The CDR3 region is CASSLTGDGYTF. CDR3 coding DNA: TGTGCCAGCAGCCTTACAGGGGACGGCTACACCTTC.

The V and J genes are TRBV9 and TRBJ2-2, with 8 positions matching TRBD2. V gave up 0 bases and J gave up 3 bases; unmatched junction bases: 7. Germline lookup yields CDR1 SGDLS and CDR2 YYNGEE. The CDR3 has 17 residues. The CDR3 nucleotides are TGTGCCAGCAGCGTAGATTGGTTTAGCGGGGACACCGGGGAGCTGTTTTTT. Its protein product is CASSVDWFSGDTGELFF. The full variable domain, its missing parts supplied by reference TRBV9 and TRBJ2-2, is DSGVTQTPKHLITATGQRVTLRCSPRSGDLSVYWYQQSLDQGLQFLIQYYNGEERAKGNILERFSAQQFPDLHSELNLSSLELGDSALYFCASSVDWFSGDTGELFFGEGSRLTVL.

The chain employs TRBV4-1 and TRBJ2-1; D unclear. This CDR3 is built from 16 residues. In germline, CDR1 is MGHRA, CDR2 YSYEKL. V was clipped by 2 bases and J by 0 bases, with 11 bases between them. The CDR3 protein is CASSQSDRVSYNEQFF. The CDR3 DNA follows: TGCGCCAGCAGCCAATCCGACCGGGTCTCCTACAATGAGCAGTTCTTC.

The rearrangement joins TRBV7-9 to TRBJ1-5; D might be TRBD1 (5 bases). Trimming took 5 bases from V and 5 from J, leaving 10 bases between them. CDR3 length: 13 residues. Germline V lookup: CDR1 SEHNR, CDR2 FQNEAQ (reference sequence). The CDR3 DNA follows: TGTGCCAGCAGCCGACTAGGGGATCAGCCCCAGCATTTT. Residues: CASSRLGDQPQHF.

V gene TRBV27 combines with J gene TRBJ1-5, with a tentative D call TRBD1 (6 bases). Germline CDR1 MNHEY, CDR2 SMNVEV (reference sequence). Trimming left V 6 bases short and J 3 bases short, with 18 bases between. The CDR3 totals 16 residues. CDR3 region: CASRSVTGPYNQPQHF. The CDR3, as DNA: TGTGCCAGCAGATCGGTGACAGGACCCTACAATCAGCCCCAGCATTTT.

CDR3 nucleotides: TGTGCCAGCAGCGCCCGGACAGGGAGCAATCAGCCCCAGCATTTT. Its protein product is CASSARTGSNQPQHF. The V and J genes are TRBV13 and TRBJ1-5, with 8 bases identical to TRBD1. Germline V CDR1 and CDR2: PRHDT, FYEKMQ (reference sequence). The CDR3 runs 15 residues. V dropped 5 bases and J dropped 1; count of bases not matched to a gene: 4.

The chain has TRBV7-8 and TRBJ2-4, with TRBD1 identical over 8 bases. The CDR3 covers 16 residues. J lost 0 bases, V lost 5 bases, and 6 bases had no gene match. CDR1 and CDR2 from the germline V gene are SGHVS and FQNEAQ. CDR3 DNA: TGTGCCAGCAGCGAAGGACAGGGAGTAGCCAAAAACATTCAGTACTTC. This gives the protein CASSEGQGVAKNIQYF.

This rearrangement joins TRBV2 to TRBJ1-6; 9 nucleotides match TRBD1. The CDR3 length is 15 residues. CDR1 SNHLY and CDR2 FYNNEI come from the germline V gene. Trimming took 4 bases from V and 6 from J; bases not matched to a gene: 4. The CDR3 sequence is CASSGTGGSNSPLHF. In DNA form, the CDR3 reads TGTGCCAGCAGTGGAACAGGGGGCTCTAATTCACCCCTCCACTTT.